These T cell receptor beta chains were read from a single sample in a study of somatic mutations in cytotoxic T cells in rheumatoid arthritis. Produced via immunoSEQ multiplex PCR; TCRdb's table is partial and in-frame only. Counted here are roughly 20,000 clones, about two thirds occurring once; the ten biggest clones make up about a sixth. Sequences were obtained from CD8+ T cells sorted from blood. Receptors were obtained from an adult with rheumatoid arthritis. The CDR3 runs from the conserved cysteine through the conserved F or W. Fields, in order: clone size, V gene, J gene, D gene, CDR3 DNA, CDR3 protein. D genes are given only for firm matches. Rows may omit the clone size; those that give it use once, few, many or a size class.

clone_size: medium-sized
v_call: TRBV28
j_call: TRBJ1-2
d_call: TRBD1
cdr3_nt: TGTGCCAGCAGTTTAGAAACAGGGGGCAACTATGGCTACACCTTC
cdr3_aa: CASSLETGGNYGYTF

clone_size: -
v_call: TRBV5-6
j_call: TRBJ2-7
d_call: -
cdr3_nt: TGTGCCAGCAGCACCGGGGCCACCTACGAGCAGTACTTC
cdr3_aa: CASSTGATYEQYF

clone_size: -
v_call: TRBV19
j_call: TRBJ2-7
d_call: -
cdr3_nt: TGTGCCAGTAGCGCTGGAGGCGGCGACTCCTACGAGCAGTACTTC
cdr3_aa: CASSAGGGDSYEQYF

clone_size: once
v_call: TRBV4-1
j_call: TRBJ2-7
d_call: -
cdr3_nt: TGCGCCAGCAGCCAAGTAGAGGGGCTCCCCGACGAGCAGTACTTC
cdr3_aa: CASSQVEGLPDEQYF

clone_size: once
v_call: TRBV29-1
j_call: TRBJ2-2
d_call: -
cdr3_nt: TGCAGCGTTCACACGAACACCGGGGAGCTGTTTTTT
cdr3_aa: CSVHTNTGELFF

clone_size: few
v_call: TRBV14
j_call: TRBJ1-2
d_call: -
cdr3_nt: TGTGCCAGCAGCCAAGACAGCAGGGGTGGCTACACCTTC
cdr3_aa: CASSQDSRGGYTF

clone_size: -
v_call: TRBV11-2
j_call: TRBJ2-7
d_call: -
cdr3_nt: TGTGCCAGCAGCTTAGATCCTTCGGAGTTCTACGAGCAGTACTTC
cdr3_aa: CASSLDPSEFYEQYF

clone_size: -
v_call: TRBV4-1
j_call: TRBJ1-4
d_call: -
cdr3_nt: TGCGCCAGCAGCCATTGGACCGGGGGGGATGAAAAACTGTTTTTT
cdr3_aa: CASSHWTGGDEKLFF

clone_size: -
v_call: TRBV5-1
j_call: TRBJ2-3
d_call: TRBD2
cdr3_nt: TGCGCCAGCAGCCAACTAGCGGGGGGGGCCACAGATACGCAGTATTTT
cdr3_aa: CASSQLAGGATDTQYF

clone_size: medium-sized
v_call: TRBV7-9
j_call: TRBJ1-2
d_call: TRBD1
cdr3_nt: TGTGCCAGCAACAGAGGGGACAGCTTGGTTAACTATGGCTACACCTTC
cdr3_aa: CASNRGDSLVNYGYTF

clone_size: once
v_call: TRBV6-1
j_call: TRBJ2-3
d_call: TRBD1
cdr3_nt: TGTGCCAGCAGCCCGGGACAGGCCAGCACAGATACGCAGTATTTT
cdr3_aa: CASSPGQASTDTQYF

clone_size: -
v_call: TRBV9
j_call: TRBJ2-7
d_call: TRBD2
cdr3_nt: TGTGCCAGCGGAACGGGCGGGGGGGCATCCCAGTACTTC
cdr3_aa: CASGTGGGASQYF

clone_size: -
v_call: TRBV4-1
j_call: TRBJ1-1
d_call: -
cdr3_nt: TGCGCCAGCAGCTCGCCGACGGTACGGACTGAAGCTTTCTTT
cdr3_aa: CASSSPTVRTEAFF

clone_size: few
v_call: TRBV7-9
j_call: TRBJ1-2
d_call: -
cdr3_nt: TGTGCCAGCATTTCAGGGGAGGATGGCTACACCTTC
cdr3_aa: CASISGEDGYTF

clone_size: -
v_call: TRBV5-4
j_call: TRBJ1-1
d_call: -
cdr3_nt: TGTGCCAGCAGCCTCAATACGAACACTGAAGCTTTCTTT
cdr3_aa: CASSLNTNTEAFF

clone_size: -
v_call: TRBV5-1
j_call: TRBJ2-7
d_call: TRBD2
cdr3_nt: TGCGCCAGCAGCTCGAAGACTAGCGGGACCTACGAGCAGTACTTC
cdr3_aa: CASSSKTSGTYEQYF

clone_size: -
v_call: TRBV10-2
j_call: TRBJ2-1
d_call: -
cdr3_nt: TGCGCCAGCAGTGAGATGGGAAGAAGCTCCTACAATGAGCAGTTCTTC
cdr3_aa: CASSEMGRSSYNEQFF

clone_size: once
v_call: TRBV5-1
j_call: TRBJ2-7
d_call: -
cdr3_nt: -
cdr3_aa: CASSVGTAPSVREQYF

clone_size: -
v_call: TRBV29-1
j_call: TRBJ2-4
d_call: TRBD2
cdr3_nt: TGCAGCTATTTAAGGGCGGGGGAAAACATTCAGTACTTC
cdr3_aa: CSYLRAGENIQYF

clone_size: -
v_call: TRBV6-6
j_call: TRBJ1-1
d_call: -
cdr3_nt: TGTGCCAGCAGTTACTCGGAGGGGGGCACTGAAGCTTTCTTT
cdr3_aa: CASSYSEGGTEAFF

clone_size: -
v_call: TRBV11-3
j_call: TRBJ2-1
d_call: -
cdr3_nt: TGTGCCAGCAGCTTAGAAGGGACCAATGAGCAGTTCTTC
cdr3_aa: CASSLEGTNEQFF

clone_size: -
v_call: TRBV7-9
j_call: TRBJ2-2
d_call: -
cdr3_nt: TGTGCCAGCAGCTTAGCGGGGGCAGGGAACACCGGGGAGCTGTTTTTT
cdr3_aa: CASSLAGAGNTGELFF

clone_size: -
v_call: TRBV27
j_call: TRBJ2-7
d_call: TRBD2
cdr3_nt: TGTGCCAGCACGAGCGGGGGCCTAACCATATACGAGCAGTACTTC
cdr3_aa: CASTSGGLTIYEQYF

clone_size: -
v_call: TRBV6-6
j_call: TRBJ1-2
d_call: TRBD1
cdr3_nt: TGTGCCAGCAGTTACTCGACAGGGGGCGATGGCTACACCTTC
cdr3_aa: CASSYSTGGDGYTF

clone_size: few
v_call: TRBV28
j_call: TRBJ2-7
d_call: -
cdr3_nt: TGTGCCAGCAGTACGACAGCCTCCTACGAGCAGTACTTC
cdr3_aa: CASSTTASYEQYF

clone_size: few
v_call: TRBV14
j_call: TRBJ2-7
d_call: -
cdr3_nt: TGTGCCAGCAGCCAGGGACGGGTCTCCTACGAGCAGTACTTC
cdr3_aa: CASSQGRVSYEQYF

clone_size: -
v_call: TRBV2
j_call: TRBJ2-3
d_call: TRBD2
cdr3_nt: TGTGCCAGCGGGACTAGCGGGGGGGCACCCGATACGCAGTATTTT
cdr3_aa: CASGTSGGAPDTQYF

clone_size: -
v_call: TRBV7-9
j_call: TRBJ1-1
d_call: -
cdr3_nt: TGTGCCAGCAGCTTAGGCTGGGTGGGGAACACTGAAGCTTTCTTT
cdr3_aa: CASSLGWVGNTEAFF

clone_size: -
v_call: TRBV5-1
j_call: TRBJ2-7
d_call: -
cdr3_nt: TGCGCCAGCAGCTTGGAGGCAGGGTACGAGCAGTACTTC
cdr3_aa: CASSLEAGYEQYF

clone_size: -
v_call: TRBV9
j_call: TRBJ2-5
d_call: TRBD2
cdr3_nt: TGTGCCAGCGGAGGGCTAGCGGGGGGGCGGGACCAAGAGACCCAGTACTTC
cdr3_aa: CASGGLAGGRDQETQYF

clone_size: -
v_call: TRBV4-2
j_call: TRBJ2-1
d_call: -
cdr3_nt: TGTGCCAGCACCAATCCCCTAAACAATGAGCAGTTCTTC
cdr3_aa: CASTNPLNNEQFF

clone_size: -
v_call: TRBV2
j_call: TRBJ1-2
d_call: TRBD1
cdr3_nt: TGTGCCAGCAGACCGGGACAGAGAGGCTACACCTTC
cdr3_aa: CASRPGQRGYTF